These 2 T cell receptor beta chains were all obtained from the same sample, sequenced in a study of blood T cell repertoires in COVID-19. This table comes from immunoSEQ multiplex PCR, and its TCRdb copy is limited to in-frame clones, with some not included. Altogether approximately 70,000 clones are present, approximately 80% being singletons, with the ten largest covering about 16%. Sequencing input: peripheral blood. The receptors derive from a man between 60 and 75 years old with COVID-19, enrolled during active disease.

This rearrangement joins TRBV7-3 to TRBJ2-3; TRBD2 matches at 14 bases. The CDR3 length is 16 residues. Germline trimming cut 5 bases from V and 5 bases from J; bases unmatched to any gene: 6. Per germline, CDR1 SGHTA and CDR2 FQGTGA. The CDR3 nucleotides are TGTGCCAGCAGCCCAGGACTAGCGGGAGGACAAGATACGCAGTATTTT. As protein: CASSPGLAGGQDTQYF.

The chain carries TRBV6-5 and TRBJ1-1; no reliable D call. Trimming pared 6 bases from V and 5 bases from J, leaving 13 bases between. The CDR3 covers 13 residues. From germline, CDR1 is MNHEY and CDR2 SVGAGI. The CDR3 coding sequence is TGTGCCAGCAGCCCCCACAGAGGGACTGAAGCTTTCTTT. This codes for CASSPHRGTEAFF.